The rows below give T cell receptor beta chains drawn from one sample of a study of CD8+ T cells in alopecia areata. Sequencing was performed with immunoSEQ multiplex PCR; in TCRdb, only in-frame clones are kept and a portion is missing. The repertoire has 150,000 to 200,000 clones, just under 65% of them found once; the top ten carry approximately 1.3%. The sequencing here drew on CD4+ T cells sorted from blood, taken around week 50, from a patient treated with tofacitinib. These receptors were taken from a human donor with alopecia areata. CDR3s leave out the opening cysteine and the closing phenylalanine or tryptophan. Fields, in order: J gene, V gene, CDR3 protein.

j_gene: TRBJ2-7; v_gene: TRBV5-6; CDR3aa: ASSFGTGVEQY
j_gene: TRBJ1-6; v_gene: TRBV4-3; CDR3aa: ASSRQPNNSPLH
j_gene: TRBJ2-5; v_gene: TRBV7-2; CDR3aa: ASSPTVSVQETQY
j_gene: TRBJ1-5; v_gene: TRBV6-5; CDR3aa: ASSAKTGGNQPQH
j_gene: TRBJ1-3; v_gene: TRBV14; CDR3aa: ASSQEGGQGAYRTIY
j_gene: TRBJ2-7; v_gene: TRBV4-3; CDR3aa: ASSRGGQGVEQY
j_gene: TRBJ2-3; v_gene: TRBV5-5; CDR3aa: ASSSTGGPSTDTQY
j_gene: TRBJ1-1; v_gene: TRBV6-5; CDR3aa: ASSYRTGRATEAF
j_gene: TRBJ1-2; v_gene: TRBV7-2; CDR3aa: ASSPAGARYGYT
j_gene: TRBJ1-6; v_gene: TRBV7-2; CDR3aa: ASSLEGNSPLH
j_gene: TRBJ2-2; v_gene: TRBV2; CDR3aa: ASSELWGFGELF
j_gene: TRBJ2-5; v_gene: TRBV5-1; CDR3aa: ASSPRDAKGETQY
j_gene: TRBJ1-5; v_gene: TRBV4-2; CDR3aa: ASSQEGDQPQH
j_gene: TRBJ1-4; v_gene: TRBV11-2; CDR3aa: ASSAYTGSVNEKLF
j_gene: TRBJ1-5; v_gene: TRBV29-1; CDR3aa: SVRDSSNQPQH
j_gene: TRBJ2-7; v_gene: TRBV6-5; CDR3aa: ASKPNPGGTYEQY
j_gene: TRBJ1-5; v_gene: TRBV2; CDR3aa: ASSELGTGLSRPQPQH